This T cell receptor beta chain appears in the sequencing data of a study of Ad26.COV2.S vaccination and SARS-CoV-2 variants. For the study at large: Donor was assigned to the Ad26.COV2.S arm of trial COV1001. The vaccine Ad26.COV2.S was put into the muscle once, or twice with 56 days between.

Germline V gene lookup returns CDR1 PRHDT and CDR2 FYEKMQ (reference sequence). V was pared by 5 bases and J by 6 bases, with 13 bases between. The CDR3 loop spans 13 amino acids. This clone showed up just a few times. Its specificity is not known. Treatment noted: 19 received Ad26.COV2.S at low or high dose, single or two shots; about 5 received placebo; per-sample allocation not given. Day 63 after the first vaccine or placebo injection was the time point for sampling. Study-wide points: Substantial response breadth was reportedly seen for spike-specific CD8+ and CD4+ T cells after vaccination. Similar non-spike TCR breadth was seen in vaccine and placebo recipients.

The repertoire was sequenced with immunoSEQ multiplex PCR; TCRdb's copy has only in-frame clones and lacks some. The sample includes hundreds of thousands of clones, 80% to 90% seen only once; the top ten take almost 7.5%. This material consisted of peripheral blood, taken in a trial of Ad26.COV2.S vaccine versus placebo. The rearrangement uses TRBV13 and TRBJ1-1; D is unclear. The sequence was obtained from a person aged 18 to 65 who received the Ad26.COV2.S COVID-19 vaccine or a placebo. CDR3 loop: CASSVQHMAEAFF. The CDR3, as DNA: TGTGCCAGCAGCGTACAACACATGGCTGAAGCTTTCTTT. Variable domain in full (rest from reference TRBV13 and TRBJ1-1): AAGVIQSPRHLIKEKRETATLKCYPIPRHDTVYWYQQGPGQDPQFLISFYEKMQSDKGSIPDRFSAQQFSDYHSELNMSSLELGDSALYFCASSVQHMAEAFFGQGTRLTVV.